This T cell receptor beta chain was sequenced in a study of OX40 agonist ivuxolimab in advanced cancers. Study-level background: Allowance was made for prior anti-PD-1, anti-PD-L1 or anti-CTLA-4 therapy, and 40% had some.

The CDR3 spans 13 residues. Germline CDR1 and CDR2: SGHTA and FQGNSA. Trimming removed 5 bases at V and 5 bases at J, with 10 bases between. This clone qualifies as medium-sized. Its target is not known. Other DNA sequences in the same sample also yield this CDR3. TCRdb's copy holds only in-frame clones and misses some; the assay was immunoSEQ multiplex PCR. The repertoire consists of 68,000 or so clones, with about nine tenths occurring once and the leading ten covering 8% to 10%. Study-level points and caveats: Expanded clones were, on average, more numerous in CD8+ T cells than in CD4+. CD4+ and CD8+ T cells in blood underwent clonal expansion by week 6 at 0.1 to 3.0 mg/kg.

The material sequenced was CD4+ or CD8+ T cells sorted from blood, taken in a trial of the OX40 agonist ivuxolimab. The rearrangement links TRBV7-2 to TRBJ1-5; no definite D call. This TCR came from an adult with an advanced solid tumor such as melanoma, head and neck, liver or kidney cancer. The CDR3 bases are TGTGCCAGCAGCCCCTTATTTGATCAGCCCCAGCATTTT. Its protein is CASSPLFDQPQHF.